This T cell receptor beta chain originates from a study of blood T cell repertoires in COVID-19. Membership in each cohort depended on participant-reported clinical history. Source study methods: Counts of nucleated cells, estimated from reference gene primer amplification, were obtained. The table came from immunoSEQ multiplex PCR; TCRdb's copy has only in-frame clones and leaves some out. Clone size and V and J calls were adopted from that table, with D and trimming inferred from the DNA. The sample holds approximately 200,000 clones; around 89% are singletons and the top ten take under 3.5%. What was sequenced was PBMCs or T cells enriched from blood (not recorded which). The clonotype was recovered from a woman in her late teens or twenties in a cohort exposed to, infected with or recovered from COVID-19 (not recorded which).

This CDR3 is CASSVAAVAPYGYTF. The CDR3 region has the DNA TGTGCCAGCAGCGTAGCGGCAGTAGCCCCCTATGGCTACACCTTC. The V gene is TRBV9, the J gene TRBJ1-2, with D unclear. CDR3 length: 15 residues. Trimming shortened V by 0 bases and J by 4 bases, and 13 bases separated the two germline ends. Germline V gene sequence: CDR1 SGDLS, CDR2 YYNGEE.